This T cell receptor beta chain was obtained from a study of blood T cells in healthy people across ages. Using a J-beta primer mix together with a sample-barcoded 5' primer, a second PCR was run for 7 to 11 cycles. Every single cDNA molecule received a tag from a template-switch adaptor with 12 random nucleotides. From each sample, at least 3 million paired-end reads containing CDR3 were obtained. MiXCR, applied by TCRdb to the 5' RACE reads, yields one record per CDR3 protein. Of about 1.8 million distinct CDR3 sequences in the sample, around 48% are singletons; the top ten hold about 2.1%. Germline V gives CDR1 SQVTM, CDR2 ANQGSEA. V was pared by 4 bases and J by 2 bases, with 10 bases between. The CDR3 covers 13 residues.

The chain carries TRBV29-1 and TRBJ2-3; D is uncertain. This receptor was taken from a middle-aged woman in good health. Sequencing input: blood. In DNA form, the CDR3 reads TGCAGCGTTGGTCCCTACACCACAGATACGCAGTATTTT. Its protein is CSVGPYTTDTQYF.